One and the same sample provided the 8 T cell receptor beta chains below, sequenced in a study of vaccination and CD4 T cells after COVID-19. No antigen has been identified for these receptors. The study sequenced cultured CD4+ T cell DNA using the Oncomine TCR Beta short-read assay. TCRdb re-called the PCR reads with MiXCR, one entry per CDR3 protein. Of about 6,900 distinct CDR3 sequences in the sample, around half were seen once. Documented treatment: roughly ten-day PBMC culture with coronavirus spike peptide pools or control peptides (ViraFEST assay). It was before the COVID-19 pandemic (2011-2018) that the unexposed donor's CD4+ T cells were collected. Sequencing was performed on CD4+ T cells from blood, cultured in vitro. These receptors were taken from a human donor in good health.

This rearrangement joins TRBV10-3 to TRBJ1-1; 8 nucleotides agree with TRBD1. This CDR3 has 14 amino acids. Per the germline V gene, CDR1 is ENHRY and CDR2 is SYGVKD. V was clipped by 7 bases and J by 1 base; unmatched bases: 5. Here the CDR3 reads CAINPGTGNTEAFF. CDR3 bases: TGTGCCATCAACCCCGGGACAGGGAACACTGAAGCTTTCTTT.

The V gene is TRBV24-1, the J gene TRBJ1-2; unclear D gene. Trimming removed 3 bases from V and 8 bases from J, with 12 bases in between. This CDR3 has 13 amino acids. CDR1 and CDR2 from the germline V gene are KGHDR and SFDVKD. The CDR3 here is CATSDPGSKGYTF. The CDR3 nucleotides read TGTGCCACCAGTGATCCCGGGAGTAAAGGCTACACCTTC.

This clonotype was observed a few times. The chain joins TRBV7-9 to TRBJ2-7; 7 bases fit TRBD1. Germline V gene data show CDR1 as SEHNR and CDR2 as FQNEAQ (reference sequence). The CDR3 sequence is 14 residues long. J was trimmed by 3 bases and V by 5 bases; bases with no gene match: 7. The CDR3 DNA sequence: TGTGCCAGCAGCCAAACCGGGACAGACTACGAGCAGTACTTC. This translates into CASSQTGTDYEQYF.

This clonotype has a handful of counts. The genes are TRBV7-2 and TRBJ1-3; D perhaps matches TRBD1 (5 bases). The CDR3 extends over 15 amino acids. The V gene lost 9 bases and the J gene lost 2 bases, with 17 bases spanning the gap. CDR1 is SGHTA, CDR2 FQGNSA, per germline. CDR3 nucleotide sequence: TGTGCCAGTGGATCAGGGAGCGGCACTGGAAACACCATATATTTT. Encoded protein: CASGSGSGTGNTIYF.

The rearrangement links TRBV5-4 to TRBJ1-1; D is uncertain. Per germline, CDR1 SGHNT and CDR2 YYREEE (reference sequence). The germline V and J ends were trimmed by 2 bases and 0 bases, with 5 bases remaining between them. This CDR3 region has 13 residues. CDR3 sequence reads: CASSFEVNTEAFF. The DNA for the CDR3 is TGTGCCAGCAGCTTCGAGGTGAACACTGAAGCTTTCTTT.

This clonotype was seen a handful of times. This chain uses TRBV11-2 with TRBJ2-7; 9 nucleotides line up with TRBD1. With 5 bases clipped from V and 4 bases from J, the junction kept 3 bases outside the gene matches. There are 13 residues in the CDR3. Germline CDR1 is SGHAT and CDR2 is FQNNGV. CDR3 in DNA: TGTGCCAGCAGCCGAGGACAGGGGTACGAGCAGTACTTC. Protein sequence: CASSRGQGYEQYF. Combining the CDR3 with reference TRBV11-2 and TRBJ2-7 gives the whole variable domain EAGVAQSPRYKIIEKRQSVAFWCNPISGHATLYWYQQILGQGPKLLIQFQNNGVVDDSQLPKDRFSAERLKGVDSTLKIQPAKLEDSAVYLCASSRGQGYEQYFGPGTRLTVT.

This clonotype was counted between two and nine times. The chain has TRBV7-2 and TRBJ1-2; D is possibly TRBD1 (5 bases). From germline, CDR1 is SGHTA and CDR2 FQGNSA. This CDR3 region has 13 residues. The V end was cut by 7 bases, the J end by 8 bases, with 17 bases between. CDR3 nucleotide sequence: TGTGCCAGCAACATTGTGGAAGGGGAAGGCTACACCTTC. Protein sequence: CASNIVEGEGYTF.

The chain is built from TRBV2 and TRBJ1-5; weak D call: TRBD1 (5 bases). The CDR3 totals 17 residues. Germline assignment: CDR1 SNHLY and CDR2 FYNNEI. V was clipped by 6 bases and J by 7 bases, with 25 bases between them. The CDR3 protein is CASRSDDFAGSRQPQHF. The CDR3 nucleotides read TGTGCCAGCAGGAGCGATGATTTCGCAGGGTCCCGCCAGCCCCAGCATTTT.